One and the same sample provided the 18 T cell receptor beta chains below, sequenced in a study of T cell responses to AZD1222 COVID-19 vaccine. Measured with immunoSEQ multiplex PCR; TCRdb has only the in-frame clones, and not every one. The sample records roughly 150,000 clones, approximately 90% being singletons. This specimen was peripheral blood, taken on day 0 of AZD1222 vaccination. The receptors were sampled from an adult in good health.

The rearrangement uses TRBV6-5 and TRBJ2-7; D call uncertain. This CDR3 has 14 residues. Trimming cost V 2 bases and J 2 bases, with 10 bases left between them. The germline gives CDR1 MNHEY, CDR2 SVGAGI. The CDR3 DNA reads TGTGCCAGCAGTTACCGCCATTCCGCCTACGAGCAGTACTTC. This codes for CASSYRHSAYEQYF.

The chain couples TRBV5-5 to TRBJ1-2, with no clear D. CDR1 SGHKS and CDR2 YYEKEE come from the germline V gene (reference sequence). This CDR3 spans 13 amino acids. V gave up 0 bases and J gave up 2 bases, with 5 bases separating them. The CDR3 loop reads CASSLDVNYGYTF. The CDR3 DNA reads as TGTGCCAGCAGCTTGGACGTGAACTATGGCTACACCTTC. Filled out from reference TRBV5-5 and TRBJ1-2, the complete variable domain reads DAGVTQSPTHLIKTRGQQVTLRCSPISGHKSVSWYQQVLGQGPQFIFQYYEKEERGRGNFPDRFSARQFPNYSSELNVNALLLGDSALYLCASSLDVNYGYTFGSGTRLTVV.

The J gene is TRBJ1-1, the V gene TRBV6-5; no reliable D call. Trimming removed 5 bases from V and 1 base from J, with 11 bases in between. The CDR3 length is 14 residues. Germline V gene sequence: CDR1 MNHEY, CDR2 SVGAGI. This chain's CDR3 is CASSPRASNTEAFF. CDR3 in DNA: TGTGCCAGCAGTCCCCGGGCCTCGAACACTGAAGCTTTCTTT.

The V and J genes are TRBV27 and TRBJ2-1, with no clear D. Germline CDR1 reads MNHEY; CDR2 reads SMNVEV (reference sequence). The CDR3 extends over 14 amino acids. Trimming cost V 2 bases and J 4 bases, with 9 bases left between them. The CDR3 reads CASSLSVGYNEQFF. The CDR3 coding sequence is TGTGCCAGCAGTTTAAGCGTGGGGTACAATGAGCAGTTCTTC.

The chain employs TRBV10-3 and TRBJ1-2, with D perhaps TRBD1 (5 bases). The germline gives CDR1 ENHRY, CDR2 SYGVKD. The CDR3 consists of 14 residues. Trimming pared 0 bases from V and 8 bases from J, leaving 13 bases between. CDR3 in amino acids: CAISESGTPRGYTF. The CDR3 DNA reads as TGTGCCATCAGTGAGTCGGGGACCCCGAGGGGCTACACCTTC.

This chain uses TRBV28 with TRBJ1-2; D remains ambiguous. The CDR3 extends over 14 amino acids. Germline CDR1 and CDR2: MDHEN and SYDVKM. Deletions cut 7 bases from V and 5 bases from J, with 17 bases between. In DNA, the CDR3 is TGTGCCAGCACTCCAAATGGCAGGCTTTATGGCTACACCTTC. Translated, it gives CASTPNGRLYGYTF.

Comments on this clone: The sample has other DNA sequences that encode this CDR3 too. The chain joins TRBV19 to TRBJ2-7; TRBD1 agrees at 9 bases. Germline V gives CDR1 LNHDA, CDR2 SQIVND (reference sequence). This CDR3 comprises 14 residues. The junction had 9 bases not matched to a gene; V was cut back by 5 bases and J by 7 bases. The CDR3 here is CASSGHRGPYEQYF. The CDR3 nucleotides are TGTGCCAGTAGTGGCCACAGGGGGCCTTATGAGCAGTACTTC.

This clone showed up just a few times. The chain is built from TRBV7-2 and TRBJ1-5; D unresolved. The V end was cut by 2 bases, the J end by 6 bases, with 8 bases between. The germline V gene encodes CDR1 SGHTA and CDR2 FQGNSA. There are 13 residues in the CDR3. This chain's CDR3 is CASSLLTGQPQHF. The CDR3 region has the DNA TGTGCCAGCAGCTTATTGACGGGTCAGCCCCAGCATTTT.

The chain has TRBV7-2 and TRBJ2-7, with D unresolved. Trimming shortened V by 4 bases and J by 3 bases, and 4 bases separated the two germline ends. CDR3 length equals 11 residues. Germline CDR1 is SGHTA and CDR2 is FQGNSA. The CDR3 is CASSYDYEQYF. The CDR3 DNA sequence: TGTGCCAGCAGCTACGACTACGAGCAGTACTTC.

The rearrangement links TRBV6-5 to TRBJ1-1; TRBD1 is a possible D gene (6 bases). Trimming pared 3 bases from V and 4 bases from J, leaving 15 bases between. The CDR3 runs 15 residues. CDR1 MNHEY and CDR2 SVGAGI come from the germline V gene. For the CDR3, the DNA is TGTGCCAGCAGTTATATAGGGGGGCTGGGCACTGAAGCTTTCTTT. Its protein product is CASSYIGGLGTEAFF.

The V call is TRBV9, the J call TRBJ1-3; D ambiguous. The V gene's germline CDR1 is SGDLS and CDR2 YYNGEE. This CDR3 region has 15 residues. V lost 4 bases and J lost 0, with 11 bases in between. CDR3 nucleotides: TGTGCCAGCAGCCCTCAACCGAACTCTGGAAACACCATATATTTT. It translates to CASSPQPNSGNTIYF.

This chain uses TRBV13 with TRBJ1-1; TRBD1 matches 7 bases. This CDR3 has 14 residues. CDR1 and CDR2 from the germline V gene are PRHDT and FYEKMQ (reference sequence). The ends lost 3 bases at V and 5 bases at J; junction bases unmatched: 6. The CDR3 here is CASSFNRGRTEAFF. The CDR3, as DNA: TGTGCCAGCAGCTTCAACAGGGGTAGGACTGAAGCTTTCTTT. Based on the CDR3 plus reference TRBV13 and TRBJ1-1, the full variable domain is AAGVIQSPRHLIKEKRETATLKCYPIPRHDTVYWYQQGPGQDPQFLISFYEKMQSDKGSIPDRFSAQQFSDYHSELNMSSLELGDSALYFCASSFNRGRTEAFFGQGTRLTVV.

V gene TRBV7-2 combines with J gene TRBJ1-2, with D maybe TRBD1 (6 bases). There are 13 residues in the CDR3. The germline V gene has CDR1 SGHTA and CDR2 FQGNSA. With 3 bases removed from V and 8 bases from J, the gap between germline ends came to 13 bases. CDR3 in amino acids: CASSFGGGSGYTF. For the CDR3, the DNA is TGTGCCAGCAGCTTTGGAGGGGGTTCAGGCTACACCTTC.

The J gene is TRBJ1-5, the V gene TRBV15; D perhaps matches TRBD1 (6 bases). Germline V gives CDR1 LNHNV, CDR2 YYDKDF (reference sequence). The CDR3 is 15 residues long. Between the trimmed V and J ends, which lost 3 bases and 4 bases, there was a span of 13 bases. CDR3 in amino acids: CATSSRGQMNQPQHF. As DNA, the CDR3 is TGTGCCACCAGCAGTCGCGGACAGATGAATCAGCCCCAGCATTTT.

This chain connects TRBV25-1 to TRBJ1-4; D is unresolved. Germline V lookup: CDR1 MGHDK, CDR2 SYGVNS. V was shortened by 8 bases and J by 6 bases, with 7 bases between the two germline ends. This CDR3 contains 11 residues. The CDR3 bases are TGTGCCAGCGCTGGAGATGAAAAACTGTTTTTT. As protein: CASAGDEKLFF.

This sequence joins TRBV5-1 and TRBJ1-2; D remains unclear. The CDR3 has 13 residues. Trimming pared 2 bases from V and 3 bases from J, leaving 8 bases between. The germline gives CDR1 SGHRS, CDR2 YFSETQ. The CDR3 nucleotides read TGCGCCAGCAGCTTATCAGGTGACTATGGCTACACCTTC. Residues: CASSLSGDYGYTF.

The chain uses TRBV30 and TRBJ1-1; possibly TRBD1 for D (5 bases). The CDR3 is made up of 11 amino acids. The germline CDR1 and CDR2 sequences are GTSNPN and SVGIG (reference sequence). The V and J ends lost 8 bases and 0 bases respectively, with 7 bases between them. The DNA for the CDR3 is TGTGCCGGGACTGTGAACACTGAAGCTTTCTTT. Its protein is CAGTVNTEAFF.

This chain links TRBV27 with TRBJ1-1; 7 bases fit TRBD1. The CDR3 has 14 residues. Germline loops: CDR1 MNHEY, CDR2 SMNVEV (reference sequence). The V segment lost 5 bases and the J segment 4 bases; nucleotides outside the gene matches: 7. The chain's CDR3 is CASSPLRGTTEAFF. Written as DNA, the CDR3 is TGTGCCAGCAGTCCACTCAGGGGGACCACTGAAGCTTTCTTT.